These 8 T cell receptor beta chains came from one sample sequenced in a study of technical replicates of blood from a few donors. The protocol was immunoSEQ multiplex PCR, while the TCRdb copy is restricted to in-frame clones and leaves out a portion. This table has some 87,000 clones, about 96% appearing once. Sample: T cells isolated from PBMCs. These receptors originate from a human donor in good health.

This chain links TRBV19 with TRBJ1-5; a weak D match, TRBD1 (6 bases). V was pared by 3 bases and J by 1 base, with 13 bases between. The germline V gene has CDR1 LNHDA and CDR2 SQIVND (reference sequence). This CDR3 is built from 16 residues. The CDR3 DNA reads TGTGCCAGTAGTATGGCGCAGGGGAACAGCAATCAGCCCCAGCATTTT. Encoded protein: CASSMAQGNSNQPQHF.

This chain uses TRBV11-2 with TRBJ2-1, with 8 bases matching TRBD2. The trim removed 0 bases at V and 5 bases at J, leaving 6 bases unmatched. This CDR3 comprises 16 residues. Germline V gene data show CDR1 as SGHAT and CDR2 as FQNNGV. The CDR3 reads CASSLDPGGYNNEQFF. CDR3 DNA sequence: TGTGCCAGCAGCTTAGATCCGGGAGGGTATAACAATGAGCAGTTCTTC.

The rearrangement uses TRBV9 and TRBJ2-7; 8 bases align to TRBD1. With V trimmed by 3 bases and J by 2 bases, 10 bases remained unmatched. The CDR3 runs to 16 residues. The germline gives CDR1 SGDLS, CDR2 YYNGEE. The CDR3 DNA sequence: TGTGCCAGCAGCGATATACCGGGACAGGCGACCTACGAGCAGTACTTC. It codes for CASSDIPGQATYEQYF.

The genes are TRBV25-1 and TRBJ2-1; D is undetermined. Trimming cost V 8 bases and J 6 bases, with 5 bases left between them. Germline V CDR1 and CDR2: MGHDK, SYGVNS. This CDR3 contains 10 residues. The CDR3 DNA is TGTGCCAGCTACGGCAATGAGCAGTTCTTC. Translated, it gives CASYGNEQFF.

V is TRBV7-2 and J is TRBJ1-4; TRBD1 aligns across 10 bases. V lost 3 bases, J lost 5 bases, and 0 bases stayed unmatched. CDR1 and CDR2 from the germline V gene are SGHTA and FQGNSA. The CDR3 sequence is 14 residues long. The CDR3 region is CASSLTGGNEKLFF. CDR3 sequence (DNA): TGTGCCAGCAGCTTGACAGGGGGCAATGAAAAACTGTTTTTT.

The rearrangement links TRBV2 to TRBJ1-2; D gene unclear. Trimming shortened V by 0 bases and J by 8 bases, and 10 bases separated the two germline ends. The CDR3 is 13 amino acids. CDR1 and CDR2 from the germline V gene are SNHLY and FYNNEI. The DNA for the CDR3 is TGTGCCAGCAGTGAAGCTCACAGCCGGGGCTACACCTTC. Protein sequence: CASSEAHSRGYTF.

The V gene is TRBV21-1, the J gene TRBJ2-7; the table's D call TRBD2 went unverified against the DNA. TRBV21-1 is noted as a pseudogene. This CDR3 spans 14 amino acids. The CDR3 DNA reads TGTGCCACCTCGGGGGGGATGAGTAACTACGAGCAGTACTTC. Its translation is CATSGGMSNYEQYF.

This clone has a single count. The genes are TRBV4-2 and TRBJ1-2, with 9 bases lining up with TRBD1. V was pared by 1 base and J by 7 bases, with 4 bases of the junction left unmatched. CDR3 size: 14 residues. Germline V CDR1 and CDR2: LGHNA, YNFKEQ. The CDR3 DNA follows: TGTGCCAGCAGCCAAGGGGACAGGGTGGCTGGCTACACCTTC. It yields the protein CASSQGDRVAGYTF.